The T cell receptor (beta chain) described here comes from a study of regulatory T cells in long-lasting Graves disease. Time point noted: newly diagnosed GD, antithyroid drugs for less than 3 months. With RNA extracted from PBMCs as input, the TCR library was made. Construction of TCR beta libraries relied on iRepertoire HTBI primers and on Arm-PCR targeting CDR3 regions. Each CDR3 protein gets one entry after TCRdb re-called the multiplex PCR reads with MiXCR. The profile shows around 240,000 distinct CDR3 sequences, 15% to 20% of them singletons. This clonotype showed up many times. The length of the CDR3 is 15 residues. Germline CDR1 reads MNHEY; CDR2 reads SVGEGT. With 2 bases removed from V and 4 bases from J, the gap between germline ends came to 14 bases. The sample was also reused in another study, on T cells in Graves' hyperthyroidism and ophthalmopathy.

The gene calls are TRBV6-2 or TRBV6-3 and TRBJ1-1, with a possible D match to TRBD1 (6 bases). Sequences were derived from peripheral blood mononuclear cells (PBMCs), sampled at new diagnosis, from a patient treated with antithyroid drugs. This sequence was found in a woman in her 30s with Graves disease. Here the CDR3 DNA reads TGTGCCAGCAGTTACGAGGGGGGGAGGGGCACTGAAGCTTTCTTT. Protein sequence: CASSYEGGRGTEAFF.